What follows are 11 T cell receptor beta chains derived from one specimen sequenced in a study of vaccination effects on CD4 cells after COVID-19. These TCRs' antigens remain unknown. Researchers isolated CD4+ T cells once approximately ten days of culture had elapsed. Some clones are missing from TCRdb's copy, which holds only in-frame ones; the method was immunoSEQ multiplex PCR. The repertoire consists of tens of thousands of clones, with roughly 80% occurring once and the leading ten covering around 2.1%. This sample comprised CD4+ T cells from PBMCs cultured without peptide, obtained before COVID-19 vaccination. All receptors derive from a human donor who received a COVID-19 vaccine.

In this sample, this clone turned up a few times. The rearrangement uses TRBV19 and TRBJ1-5; D might be TRBD1 (6 bases). V shed 2 bases and J shed 4 bases, with 12 bases lying between them. The CDR3 has 15 residues. Germline CDR1 reads LNHDA; CDR2 reads SQIVND (reference sequence). CDR3: CASSISRGPNQPQHF. DNA for the CDR3: TGTGCCAGTAGTATATCCAGGGGTCCAAATCAGCCCCAGCATTTT.

This clone occurred a few times. The chain has TRBV30 and TRBJ1-5; D is unclear. V lost 1 base, J lost 3 bases, and 7 bases lay in between. Germline V gives CDR1 GTSNPN, CDR2 SVGIG (reference sequence). The CDR3 has 13 residues. The DNA for the CDR3 is TGTGCCTGGAGTGGGAGTCCCAATCAGCCCCAGCATTTT. Translation: CAWSGSPNQPQHF. The full variable domain, with the rest looked up from reference TRBV30 and TRBJ1-5, is SQTIHQWPATLVQPVGSPLSLECTVEGTSNPNLYWYRQAAGRGLQLLFYSVGIGQISSEVPQNLSASRPQDRQFILSSKKLLLSDSGFYLCAWSGSPNQPQHFGDGTRLSIL.

This clone turned up a few times. The chain joins TRBV29-1 to TRBJ1-3; 9 bases line up with TRBD1. V was pared by 7 bases and J by 0 bases, with 10 bases of the junction left unmatched. The CDR3 covers 16 residues. Germline CDR1 is SQVTM and CDR2 is ANQGSEA. The CDR3 protein is CSASPGQGVSGNTIYF. CDR3 nucleotides: TGCAGCGCGTCGCCGGGACAGGGAGTCTCTGGAAACACCATATATTTT.

V usage is TRBV20-1 and J usage is TRBJ2-1; D gene unclear. The CDR3 runs to 10 residues. Germline assignment: CDR1 DFQATT and CDR2 SNEGSKA (reference sequence). V was clipped by 4 bases and J by 5 bases, with 3 bases between them. CDR3 bases: TGCAGTGCTACTAACAATGAGCAGTTCTTC. This sequence encodes CSATNNEQFF.

The chain couples TRBV18 to TRBJ2-6, with D perhaps matching TRBD1 (5 bases). Looked up from germline, CDR1 is KGHSH and CDR2 is LQKENI. The V end lost 3 bases, the J end lost 2 bases, and 20 bases lay between the germline ends. The CDR3 covers 19 residues. The CDR3 sequence: CASSPLGNQGLAGANVLTF. CDR3 sequence (DNA): TGTGCCAGCTCACCTTTGGGCAACCAGGGATTAGCTGGGGCCAACGTCCTGACTTTC.

The chain joins TRBV29-1 to TRBJ1-4; 8 bases are a match to TRBD1. The CDR3 runs to 16 residues. V was pared by 7 bases and J by 1 base, with 11 bases of the junction left unmatched. Germline values: CDR1 SQVTM, CDR2 ANQGSEA. CDR3 region: CSAESGQGETNEKLFF. The DNA of the CDR3 is TGCAGCGCCGAGTCAGGACAGGGCGAAACTAATGAAAAACTGTTTTTT.

V gene TRBV3-1 (or the pseudogene TRBV3-2) combines with J gene TRBJ1-2; D is possibly TRBD1 (5 bases). Germline CDR1 LGHDT, CDR2 YNNKEL (reference sequence). V was trimmed by 0 bases and J by 4 bases, leaving 12 bases between them. This CDR3 is built from 15 residues. CDR3 DNA: TGTGCCAGCAGCCAAGAGGTCCGGGGGAGCTATGGCTACACCTTC. As protein: CASSQEVRGSYGYTF.

The J gene is TRBJ1-1, the V gene TRBV5-6; D might be TRBD1 (6 bases). V lost 2 bases and J 2 bases, leaving 10 bases between the germline ends. This CDR3 contains 14 residues. Germline assignment: CDR1 SGHDT and CDR2 YYEEEE. The CDR3 DNA reads as TGTGCCAGCAGCTTCGGACAGACCAACACTGAAGCTTTCTTT. Its translation is CASSFGQTNTEAFF. Variable domain in full (rest from reference TRBV5-6 and TRBJ1-1): DAGVTQSPTHLIKTRGQQVTLRCSPKSGHDTVSWYQQALGQGPQFIFQYYEEEERQRGNFPDRFSGHQFPNYSSELNVNALLLGDSALYLCASSFGQTNTEAFFGQGTRLTVV.

The V gene is TRBV18, the J gene TRBJ1-1, with D tentatively TRBD1 (6 bases). V was shortened by 3 bases and J by 7 bases, with 15 bases between the two germline ends. The length of the CDR3 is 14 residues. The V gene's germline CDR1 is KGHSH and CDR2 LQKENI. The CDR3 bases are TGTGCCAGCTCACCGGGTGGGGGGCGATATGAAGCTTTCTTT. It encodes CASSPGGGRYEAFF.

The chain joins TRBV11-1 to TRBJ2-5; TRBD2 matches at 7 bases. Trimming at V came to 8 bases and at J to 1 base, leaving 4 bases not matched to a gene. This CDR3 contains 13 residues. Looked up from germline, CDR1 is SGHAT and CDR2 is FQDESV (reference sequence). The CDR3 bases are TGTGCCAGCCGGGGAGGGACCCAAGAGACCCAGTACTTC. Its protein product is CASRGGTQETQYF.

V is TRBV19 and J is TRBJ2-5; D is unclear. The CDR3 is made up of 12 amino acids. Germline assignment: CDR1 LNHDA and CDR2 SQIVND (reference sequence). V lost 5 bases and J lost 2, with 6 bases in between. CDR3 region: CASSARQETQYF. For the CDR3, the DNA is TGTGCCAGTAGTGCCCGTCAAGAGACCCAGTACTTC.